Listed here are 21 T cell receptor beta chains from one sample, sequenced in a study of blood T cell repertoires in COVID-19. Sequencing used immunoSEQ multiplex PCR; TCRdb keeps in-frame clones, though not all of them. The sample has hundreds of thousands of clones, approximately 90% seen once. Sequencing used peripheral blood. The receptors stem from a woman younger than 30 who had recovered from COVID-19.

This clone was counted at least ten times. This chain links TRBV29-1 with TRBJ2-3; 8 positions match TRBD2. There are 14 residues in the CDR3. V was clipped by 5 bases and J by 1 base; unmatched bases: 5. Per germline, CDR1 SQVTM and CDR2 ANQGSEA. CDR3 sequence: CSVLSGRGTDTQYF. CDR3 bases: TGCAGCGTTTTAAGCGGGAGAGGCACAGATACGCAGTATTTT.

The DNA for the CDR3 is TGTGCCGGGACAGGGAACGCCTACGAGCAGTACGTC. Encoded protein: CAGTGNAYEQYV. J is TRBJ2-7 and V is TRBV3-1 (or the pseudogene TRBV3-2); 9 bases fit TRBD1. CDR3 length: 12 amino acids. Germline loops: CDR1 LGHDT, CDR2 YNNKEL (reference sequence). The junction had 4 bases not matched to a gene; V was cut back by 11 bases and J by 2 bases.

This chain joins TRBV4-3 and TRBJ2-3, with 10 bases lining up with TRBD1. The CDR3 consists of 17 residues. Trimming at V came to 4 bases and at J to 5 bases, leaving 12 bases not matched to a gene. Germline V gene data show CDR1 as LGHNA and CDR2 as YSLEER. CDR3 amino acids: CASSLGTGASLGDTQYF. The CDR3 DNA reads TGCGCCAGCAGCCTCGGGACAGGGGCTTCCTTGGGAGATACGCAGTATTTT.

The chain carries TRBV4-1 and TRBJ2-5, with a tentative D call TRBD1 (5 bases). V was shortened by 3 bases and J by 4 bases, with 18 bases between the two germline ends. The CDR3 contains 16 residues. In germline, CDR1 is MGHRA, CDR2 YSYEKL. The CDR3 sequence is CASSQEIQGRGETQYF. CDR3 DNA: TGCGCCAGCAGCCAGGAGATTCAGGGCCGAGGAGAGACCCAGTACTTC.

This rearrangement joins TRBV29-1 to TRBJ1-5; tentatively, D is TRBD1 (6 bases). V lost 4 bases and J 2 bases, leaving 12 bases between the germline ends. The CDR3 length is 14 residues. Germline-derived CDR1 and CDR2 are SQVTM and ANQGSEA. CDR3 loop: CSVGAGEGNQPQHF. The CDR3 DNA follows: TGCAGCGTTGGGGCAGGGGAAGGCAATCAGCCCCAGCATTTT.

This chain joins TRBV19 and TRBJ2-7; tentative D call: TRBD1 (5 bases). The V end was cut by 1 base, the J end by 3 bases, with 7 bases between. There are 13 residues in the CDR3. The germline gives CDR1 LNHDA, CDR2 SQIVND (reference sequence). DNA for the CDR3: TGTGCCAGTAGTATAGGGCAGGGCTACGAGCAGTACGTC. This codes for CASSIGQGYEQYV.

The rearrangement uses TRBV11-3 and TRBJ2-6; no clear D. Germline loops: CDR1 SGHNT, CDR2 YENEEA. This CDR3 region has 14 residues. Trimming took off 7 bases at V and 4 bases at J, with 11 bases between the two ends. CDR3 DNA sequence: TGTGCCAGCACCACCCGAGTGGGGGCCAACGTCCTGACTTTC. It translates to CASTTRVGANVLTF. Looking up the rest from reference TRBV11-3 and TRBJ2-6 gives the full variable domain: EAGVVQSPRYKIIEKKQPVAFWCNPISGHNTLYWYLQNLGQGPELLIRYENEEAVDDSQLPKDRFSAERLKGVDSTLKIQPAELGDSAVYLCASTTRVGANVLTFGAGSRLTVL.

This chain joins TRBV6-2 or TRBV6-3 and TRBJ2-7; TRBD2 is a possible D gene (6 bases). With 6 bases removed from V and 2 bases from J, the gap between germline ends came to 14 bases. The CDR3 is made up of 14 amino acids. Germline V gene sequence: CDR1 MNHEY, CDR2 SVGEGT. CDR3 bases: TGTGCCAGCAGCCCACGAGGGACTCCCTACGAGCAGTACGTC. This gives the protein CASSPRGTPYEQYV.

This chain uses TRBV5-5 with TRBJ2-7, with TRBD2 as a possible D gene (5 bases). The CDR3 contains 14 residues. Per germline, CDR1 SGHKS and CDR2 YYEKEE (reference sequence). V was pared by 0 bases and J by 2 bases, with 9 bases between. In DNA, the CDR3 is TGTGCCAGCAGCTTGGAGCCTAGCCCCTACGAGCAGTACGTC. Its protein is CASSLEPSPYEQYV.

The rearrangement uses TRBV19 and TRBJ1-1; 7 bases agree with TRBD1. The CDR3 length is 13 residues. CDR1 and CDR2 from the germline V gene are LNHDA and SQIVND (reference sequence). J gave up 10 bases and V 3 bases, and 8 bases lay outside the gene matches. The chain's CDR3 is CASSMVTGESAFF. The DNA of the CDR3 is TGTGCCAGTAGTATGGTCACAGGGGAGTCAGCTTTCTTT.

The chain carries TRBV27 and TRBJ1-4, with 7 nucleotides matching TRBD1. V was pared by 7 bases and J by 4 bases, with 9 bases of the junction left unmatched. The CDR3 is 15 amino acids. Germline CDR1 MNHEY, CDR2 SMNVEV (reference sequence). CDR3: CASTKSTGFNEKLFF. In DNA, the CDR3 is TGTGCCAGCACAAAATCGACAGGGTTTAATGAAAAACTGTTTTTT. The entire variable domain, with the rest obtained from reference TRBV27 and TRBJ1-4, is as follows: EAQVTQNPRYLITVTGKKLTVTCSQNMNHEYMSWYRQDPGLGLRQIYYSMNVEVTDKGDVPEGYKVSRKEKRNFPLILESPSPNQTSLYFCASTKSTGFNEKLFFGSGTQLSVL.

This chain joins TRBV15 and TRBJ2-1, with 13 nucleotides matching TRBD2. CDR1 is LNHNV, CDR2 YYDKDF, per germline (reference sequence). With V trimmed by 1 base and J by 6 bases, 9 bases remained unmatched. The CDR3 is 18 residues long. CDR3 nucleotide sequence: TGTGCCACCAGCAGAGTCCCCAAATGGACTAGCGGGAGCAATGAGCAGTTCTTC. Its translation: CATSRVPKWTSGSNEQFF.

This sequence joins TRBV7-2 and TRBJ1-6; 9 bases match TRBD1. In germline, CDR1 is SGHTA, CDR2 FQGNSA. The CDR3 runs 15 residues. With V trimmed by 5 bases and J by 8 bases, 7 bases remained unmatched. CDR3 sequence reads: CASSPRTGAYSPLHF. The CDR3 DNA sequence: TGTGCCAGCAGCCCCCGGACAGGGGCCTATTCACCCCTCCACTTT.

This clone was seen only a few times. The chain recombines TRBV10-1 with TRBJ2-1; tentative D call: TRBD2 (6 bases). This CDR3 spans 16 amino acids. From germline, CDR1 is WNHNN and CDR2 SYGVQD (reference sequence). Trimming shortened V by 8 bases and J by 0 bases, and 17 bases separated the two germline ends. In DNA, the CDR3 is TGCGCCAGCCAAAGCCGGGACTCAAGCTCCTACAATGAGCAGTTCTTC. Its protein is CASQSRDSSSYNEQFF.

The V and J genes are TRBV15 and TRBJ1-6; D not resolved. CDR3 length: 16 amino acids. The ends were cut back, 0 bases at V and 5 bases at J, with 11 bases in the middle. CDR1 is LNHNV, CDR2 YYDKDF, per germline (reference sequence). The CDR3 DNA sequence: TGTGCCACCAGCAGAGATACGGGATCCCATAATTCACCCCTCCACTTT. Translating gives CATSRDTGSHNSPLHF.

This clone was counted once. This sequence joins TRBV30 and TRBJ1-2; a weak D match, TRBD1 (5 bases). Trimming left V 1 base short and J 2 bases short, with 8 bases between. Per the germline V gene, CDR1 is GTSNPN and CDR2 is SVGIG (reference sequence). CDR3 size: 13 residues. The CDR3 here is CAWSGGGNYGYTF. CDR3 in DNA: TGTGCCTGGAGTGGTGGGGGGAACTATGGCTACACCTTC.

V is TRBV14 and J is TRBJ2-3; 7 bases fit TRBD2. The V and J ends lost 2 bases and 0 bases, in that order; junction bases with no gene match: 2. The CDR3 is 15 amino acids. The germline V gene has CDR1 SGHDN and CDR2 FVKESK. CDR3 residues: CASSQKRDSTDTQYF. Written as DNA, the CDR3 is TGTGCCAGCAGCCAAAAGCGGGATAGCACAGATACGCAGTATTTT.

This chain joins TRBV4-1 and TRBJ2-2; 7 bases line up with TRBD1. The CDR3 is 15 amino acids. The V gene end was trimmed by 0 bases and the J gene end by 6 bases; junction bases not matched to a gene: 4. From germline, CDR1 is MGHRA and CDR2 YSYEKL. The CDR3 region has the DNA TGCGCCAGCAGCCAAGAAACAGGGGTAGCCGGGGAGCTGTTTTTT. It yields the protein CASSQETGVAGELFF.

The chain links TRBV3-1 (or the pseudogene TRBV3-2) to TRBJ2-2; D is perhaps TRBD1 (6 bases). The ends were cut back, 3 bases at V and 5 bases at J, with 16 bases in the middle. This CDR3 comprises 16 residues. CDR1 is LGHDT, CDR2 YNNKEL, per germline (reference sequence). CDR3 amino acids: CASSHYLTGLTGELFF. As DNA, the CDR3 is TGTGCCAGCAGCCATTACTTGACAGGTTTGACCGGGGAGCTGTTTTTT.

This clone has only a few counts. This chain connects TRBV5-1 to TRBJ2-1; perhaps TRBD1 as D (5 bases). The V end lost 0 bases, the J end lost 3 bases, and 13 bases lay between the germline ends. The germline CDR1 and CDR2 sequences are SGHRS and YFSETQ. This CDR3 is built from 16 residues. CDR3 DNA sequence: TGCGCCAGCAGCTTGGAGGCAGGGTCCATCTACAATGAGCAGTTCTTC. It codes for CASSLEAGSIYNEQFF.

V and J are TRBV7-6 and TRBJ2-5; 9 positions match TRBD2. V was pared by 5 bases and J by 5 bases, with 21 bases of the junction left unmatched. Germline assignment: CDR1 SGHVS and CDR2 FNYEAQ. CDR3 length equals 19 residues. The chain's CDR3 is CASSHRTSEIPILSETQYF. CDR3 sequence (DNA): TGTGCCAGCAGCCACCGGACTAGCGAGATACCCATATTATCGGAGACCCAGTACTTC.